The entry that follows covers one T cell receptor beta chain sequence. What it recognizes is unknown. The entry originates in a study of cytomegalovirus exposure and HLA in healthy donors. Findings and limits, study-wide: Relative to the approximately 660-donor mean, N-insertions were reportedly fewer in an Asian-associated ancestry cluster in a later analysis.

Donors likely had unrecorded immune exposures despite being nominally healthy when sampled. The PCR employed 60 Vbeta primers together with 13 Jbeta primers. Repertoires were generated with immunoSEQ multiplex PCR, while TCRdb's copy carries only in-frame clones and drops some. Of roughly 250,000 clones listed, under 90% are singletons. The sequencing input was PBMCs. This receptor was obtained from a girl aged 2-9 years in good health and CMV-seronegative.

CDR3 region: CAISVGHQNTEAFF. The CDR3 DNA follows: TGTGCCATCAGTGTGGGGCACCAGAACACTGAAGCTTTCTTT. This chain links TRBV10-3 with TRBJ1-1, with D possibly matching TRBD1 (5 bases). CDR1 is ENHRY, CDR2 SYGVKD, per germline. V lost 4 bases, J lost 1 base, and 10 bases lay in between. The CDR3 loop spans 14 amino acids.